This T cell receptor beta chain comes out of a study of blood T cells in healthy people across ages (dated by TCRdb to between 2014 and 2016). For the study in its entirety: In model experiments, template switching captured about one uniquely barcoded TCR beta cDNA molecule for every two T cells. To track age-related changes in TCR beta repertoire diversity, the study relied on deep sequencing normalized with unique cDNA molecular identifiers. Donors were grouped into four age groups: young (average approximately 16 years), middle-aged (roughly 38), aged (around 60) and long-lived (roughly 80). For two donors (one aged 18 to 30 and one aged 80 or older), the study analyzed two additional independent replicas of 1 million unique cDNA reads from the same blood draw.

This clonotype was counted between two and nine times. Its antigen target is currently unknown. Per-base qualities were not stored, and no clone one base away is much larger. Broad study findings and their caveats: The CMV infection status of donors was not known, potentially confounding age-related changes in expanded clonotypes. As age increased, observed TCR beta diversity per million T cells dropped in a roughly linear way, and a significant reduction was already evident by age 40. Estimates of total diversity from one million sequenced T cells were regarded as lower bounds and underestimates. The long-lived group showed more naive CD4+ T cells, fewer expanded clones and increased TCR diversity than the aged group, suggesting age selection. The percentage of naive T cells measured by flow cytometry correlated strongly with observed TCR beta diversity. Conclusive comparison of naive and antigen-experienced compartments was prevented by the profiling of bulk unsorted PBMCs.

To prepare the library, 5' RACE was applied. TCRdb records Illumina HiSeq 2500 as the sequencer. The second PCR ran for about 6 to 12 cycles and used a J-beta primer mix along with a sample-barcoded 5' primer. Each TCR beta cDNA molecule received a unique molecular identifier from a template-switch 5' adaptor carrying 12 random nucleotides. At least 2.5 million CDR3-containing paired-end reads were obtained from each sample. All of the RNA was converted into first-strand cDNA using the Mint cDNA synthesis kit, with a TRBC-specific oligonucleotide serving as the primer. Following uracil-DNA glycosylase treatment, all cDNA underwent a first 18-cycle PCR with the universal primers M1SS and BC2_uni_R. On the study's bioinformatics: Normalization of each sample was performed by random selection of 1 million high-quality reads, each carrying a distinct molecular identifier. Instead of being binned into consensus sequences, reads that shared molecular identifiers were thrown out. CDR3 identification, clonotype clustering and error correction used MiTCR with a Q25 quality threshold and the strictest error-elimination algorithm. A nonparametric unseen species model using Euler transformation provided a lower-bound estimate of total TCR beta diversity. In-frame beta chains were kept once TCRdb had trimmed the public reads at Q25 with fastp and called clones with MiXCR. Each entry is one CDR3 protein sequence, shown with its most common DNA and genes. TCRdb's processing, not the authors', yielded these V and J calls. This sample holds 780,000 or so distinct CDR3 sequences; approximately 25% were observed only once. Of the sample, approximately 3.7% is held by the ten largest clones.

The germline V gene encodes CDR1 DFQATT and CDR2 SNEGSKA (reference sequence). Spanning cysteine to phenylalanine, the CDR3 consists of 17 amino acids. Only the CDR3 part of the read is kept: 51 bases, read in frame from the first base. Trimming accounts for 0 bases at V and 1 base at J, while the number of junction bases matched to no gene is 9. The 39 donors, aged roughly 6 to 95 years, were systemically healthy Caucasian individuals from Russia. Each donor gave approximately 9.4 milliliters of peripheral blood, drawn into EDTA-treated Vacutainer tubes. Ficoll-Paque density-gradient centrifugation was used to isolate PBMCs, with at least 7 million obtained per sample. Total RNA, at least 5.5 micrograms per sample, was extracted from PBMCs with Trizol reagent. For every donor, flow cytometry on a PBMC aliquot measured the percentage of naive CD45RAhigh/CD27high T cells. The same data also went into a second study, on T cells of mothers and their children. The other study reports the following: Nine systemically healthy Caucasian individuals served as donors, namely three mothers together with their six children. cDNA synthesis used all of the extracted RNA, with approximately 1.4 ug of RNA in each 15 ul reaction. Sample barcodes and 2-4 random nucleotides were added via the M1S primer in the second PCR. More than 8.5 million TCR beta CDR3 reads were obtained from each mother, and several million reads were obtained from each child. TCR recombination output is similarly shaped by thymic selection in related and unrelated pairs, with a minor effect exerted by inherited differences. Normalized repertoire overlap was always found to be slightly, but never significantly, higher in related mother-child pairs than in unrelated mother-child pairs. With a sensitivity of roughly 93 clones per million clonotypes, no persistent microchimeric T cell clones were detected. Deep NGS was used in the study to compare the TCR beta repertoires of mothers and children and to look for features that separate related mother-child pairs from unrelated individuals. On average, the children were around 11 +/- 4 years old, while the mothers were about 40 +/- 4 years old. After adapter ligation was performed with NEBNext reagents, the libraries were sequenced on an Illumina HiSeq 2000 with 100+100 nt paired-end reads. To prevent cross-contamination, the mother and child libraries were prepared a month apart and were sequenced in separate runs. For each donor, somewhere between about 450,000 and 2,000,000 distinct TCR beta clonotypes were identified. Naive TCR beta clonotypes were estimated from low-frequency clonotypes matched to each donor's FACS-determined naive share, without sorting.

The sequence came from a boy aged 10-17 years in good health. The sequenced sample consisted of blood. The sequence joins TRBV20-1 to TRBJ2-1; 7 middle bases align to TRBD2. The CDR3 reads as follows: CSARDRVGRWSYNEQFF. The nucleotide sequence reads TGCAGTGCTAGAGATCGAGTCGGGAGGTGGTCCTACAATGAGCAGTTCTTC.